This T cell receptor beta chain was identified during a study of type 1 and type 2 diabetes patients. The CDR3 has 14 residues. V was pared by 0 bases and J by 10 bases, with 11 bases between. Germline V gene sequence: CDR1 SGDLS, CDR2 YYNGEE. Standard classification criteria confirmed type 1 or type 2 diabetes in all patients. Each participant gave 9.5 to 10 milliliters of peripheral blood. Regarding the study as a whole: Groups were not age- or gender-matched, which may bias interpretation. Highly-expanded CD4+ clones were few in type 2 diabetes, median one, roughly 4% of reads.

This clonotype turned up a few times. Its antigen is still unknown. Genomic DNA was the PCR template. Multiplex PCR with 30 forward and 13 reverse primers amplified the TCR beta CDR3. TCRdb reprocessed the multiplex PCR reads with MiXCR, giving one entry per CDR3 protein. The data show more than 250,000 distinct CDR3 sequences, around 47% seen once. This chain uses TRBV9 with TRBJ1-6; D is unclear. Sequenced sample: peripheral blood mononuclear cells (PBMCs). The clonotype comes from a man younger than 30 with type 2 diabetes. CDR3 coding DNA: TGTGCCAGCAGCGTAGCTACGGGTGAGTCACCCCTCCACTTT. Translated, it gives CASSVATGESPLHF.